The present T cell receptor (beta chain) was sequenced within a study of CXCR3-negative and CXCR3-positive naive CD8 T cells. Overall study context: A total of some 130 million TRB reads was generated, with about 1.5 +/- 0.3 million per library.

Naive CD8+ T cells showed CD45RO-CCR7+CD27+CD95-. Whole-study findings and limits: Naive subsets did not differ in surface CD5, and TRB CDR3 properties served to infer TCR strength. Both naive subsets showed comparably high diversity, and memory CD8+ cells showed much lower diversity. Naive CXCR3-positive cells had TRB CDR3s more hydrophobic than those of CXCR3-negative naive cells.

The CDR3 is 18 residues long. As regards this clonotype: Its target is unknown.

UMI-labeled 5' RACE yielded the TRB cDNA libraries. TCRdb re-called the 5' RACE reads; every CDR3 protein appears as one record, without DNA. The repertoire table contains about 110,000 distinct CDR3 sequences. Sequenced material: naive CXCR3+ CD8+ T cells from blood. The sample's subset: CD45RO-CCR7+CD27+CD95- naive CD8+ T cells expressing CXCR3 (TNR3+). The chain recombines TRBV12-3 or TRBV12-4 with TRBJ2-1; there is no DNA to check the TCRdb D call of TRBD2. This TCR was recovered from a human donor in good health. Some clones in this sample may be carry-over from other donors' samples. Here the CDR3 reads CASSPTRSGRATYNEQFF.